This T cell receptor beta chain was captured by sequencing in a study of cytomegalovirus exposure and HLA in healthy donors (dated by TCRdb to the late 2010s). Study-level background: According to an earlier analysis of 587 of the donors, about 180 million T cells yielded 95 million to 140 million unique TCR beta sequences and approximately 280 Gb of sequence data. The T cell repertoires of some 670 subjects were profiled by immunosequencing and related to cytomegalovirus serostatus. Across roughly 420 genotyped donors of the cohort, an average of roughly 200,000 unique TCR beta nucleotide sequences per donor were sequenced, and approximately 17% of those sequences were non-productive. Class I and class II HLA loci were covered by the typing at four-digit resolution. In a later genetic analysis, genome-wide SNP genotypes for about three fifths of the roughly 670 donors were used, and that subset was treated as a discovery cohort. An earlier analysis of 587 of the donors used high-throughput TCR beta sequencing to judge whether each TCR beta V gene segment behaved as functional or pseudogenic. High-throughput TCR immunosequencing, statistical association of individual TCRs with disease status, and machine learning were combined to predict cytomegalovirus infection status. Typing coverage differed by locus: A, B, C, DRB1 and DQB1 were typed in roughly 620-640 donors, DQA1 in 522, DPA1 in 600 to 610, and DPB1 in roughly 470. Every discovery cohort repertoire had been produced on one sequencing platform. Four to six DR-DQ haplotypes were handled as single units for association and clustering, since linkage in the cohort was strong. In a later analysis, previously published TCR beta repertoires from about 670 donors were re-analyzed and high-resolution HLA genotyping was added so that TCR occurrence patterns could be studied. Of the roughly 420 genotyped donors, 65% to 90% were placed in the genetic ancestry cluster associated with self-reported Caucasian donors. The later analysis used no new phenotypic data to find candidate immune exposures, relying instead on TCR beta sequences and their occurrence across donors. A separate validation cohort of roughly 130 different subjects was used in addition to the roughly 700-subject first cohort. The study aimed to test whether signatures of past pathogen exposure could be identified by cataloging public T cell receptors. About 280 gigabases of sequencing data and around 85 million unique TCR sequences made up an early release that covered fewer than 650 HLA-typed donors. Alongside the repertoire data, information on donor age, sex, ethnicity and CMV serostatus was compiled. Paper-wide results and their limitations: A later analysis associated 16,951 TCR beta sequences with specific HLA alleles at a false discovery rate of 0.05. In a later analysis, several top co-occurrence clusters were reported to appear linked to parvovirus B19, influenza, CMV and Epstein-Barr virus. In this cohort, only TCR beta chains were sequenced, and detectable features were limited by the absence of alpha or paired-chain data. Three of the identified cytomegalovirus-associated TCR beta chains were confirmed in vitro to be specific for cytomegalovirus antigens. The classifier was reported to diagnose cytomegalovirus status with high specificity and sensitivity in both the original and validation cohorts. A further reported finding was that TCR beta sequences accurately predicted the HLA-A and HLA-B alleles for most subjects in the first cohort. A later genetic analysis reported fewer N-insertions in productive TCRs among donors in an Asian-associated ancestry cluster than the roughly 700-donor mean. According to a later analysis, most CMV-associated TCR beta chains appeared to be HLA-restricted, and the HLA associations seemed to be driven largely by CMV exposure. According to the authors, the approach could potentially be generalized to other disease states and immunological phenotypes. For the cohort, immune exposure information was limited to CMV serostatus. When HLA alleles, especially DR and DQ, strongly co-occurred, TCR associations were difficult to assign to individual alleles. Because counts were too low, 15 to 20 rarely observed V segments, including chromosome 9 orphons, were left out of the earlier analysis of 500 to 650 of the donors. In an earlier analysis of 587 of the donors, most TCR beta V segments appeared in productive rearrangements about 90% or about 30% of the time, broadly matching IMGT annotations. A cluster of highly shared sequence variants was judged likely to be a technical artifact of the sequencing pipeline. A later genetic analysis associated a missense DCLRE1C variant with V-gene and J-gene trimming of TCR beta chains, and an independent cohort replicated the association. Presence/absence analyses assumed roughly uniform sequencing depth across donors, an assumption that may not hold. Because some donors lacked HLA typing at each locus, the association tests relied only on the typed subset. Across donors, most TCR sequences were observed very rarely, whereas some public TCRs were present in many individuals. A later analysis found that TCR association rates varied across HLA loci, with DRB1 alleles showing the most associated TCRs and HLA-C alleles the fewest. Compared with equally common non-associated chains, HLA-associated TCR beta chains in a later analysis were more clonally expanded and had lower generation probabilities. The study listed over 150 TCR beta chains as associated with cytomegalovirus. Some IMGT-functional V segments, including TRBV6-2 and TRBV6-3, could not be told apart with the 87-base-pair reads, so those segments were excluded. Linkage disequilibrium might explain the correlated functional status among segregating V segments, but an unknown experimental factor could not be excluded.

CDR1 and CDR2 are drawn from the germline V gene: SGHNT, YENEEA. Cut back by 4 bases and 3 bases, the V and J ends lie 13 bases apart. The CDR3 contains 15 residues, cysteine and phenylalanine counted. Only the CDR3 region is kept as DNA, spanning 45 bases read in frame from base 1. The cohort consisted of 650 to 700 healthy bone marrow donors. At the time of sampling, every cohort member was nominally healthy, though immune exposures that went unrecorded were likely present. The donor tested CMV seronegative, placing the donor among the 352 seronegative members of the cohort. Each donor provided a peripheral blood sample, and peripheral blood mononuclear cells were used for TCR beta sequencing. Genomic DNA extraction from the blood cell samples was performed with the Qiagen DNeasy Blood Extraction Kit. Library preparation employed the immunoSEQ multiplex PCR assay. The multiplex PCR relied on a mix of 60 forward primers for TCR Vbeta segments and 13 reverse primers for TCR Jbeta segments. Amplification of the CDR3 region of rearranged TCR beta genes was performed with a multiplex PCR assay on genomic DNA. Amplified TCR beta libraries were sequenced as 87-base-pair reads on the Illumina HiSeq System. The authors' analysis ran thus. In a later analysis, tens of millions of unique TCR beta chains were counted across the 500 to 850 repertoires, and roughly 10 million of these chains were shared by at least two donors. Raw reads were error-corrected and collapsed into unique sequences with a nearest-neighbor algorithm that merged closely related sequences to remove PCR and sequencing errors. CDR3 sequences were aligned to IMGT reference sequences to assign V, D and J gene segments. For a sequence to be retained, at least a six-nucleotide match to both a V gene segment and a J gene segment was required. Rearrangements were classified as productive when the CDR3 lacked stop codons and remained in frame with V and J, and all other rearrangements were classified as non-productive. Following IMGT convention, CDR3 was defined as the stretch from the second conserved V-encoded cysteine to the conserved J-encoded phenylalanine. The earlier analysis of about 640 of the donors excluded any sequence lacking an unambiguous match to a single V gene segment. An earlier analysis of several hundred of the donors called V segments functional above 56.7% productive rearrangements and segregating when the between-donor standard deviation exceeded 5%. A statistical classification framework was developed to diagnose cytomegalovirus status using the catalog of TCR beta chain sequences. In a later analysis, V and J genes were assigned by comparing TCR nucleotide sequences against IMGT/GENE-DB human TR gene sequences. The TCRdist pipeline was used in a later analysis to assign CDR3 sequences and most-parsimonious VDJ recombination scenarios. In a later analysis, each TCR beta chain was defined by its CDR3 amino acid sequence together with its V-gene family, and reads lacking a unique V-gene family were excluded. As a way to deal with suspected cross-contamination and a sequencing artifact, a later analysis dropped 640 or so nucleotide sequences that were highly shared and had low generation probability. In a later analysis, a clonal expansion index for each public chain was calculated from normalized within-repertoire ranks of inferred template counts. In a later analysis, generation probabilities were computed with a VDJ recombination model fitted to out-of-frame rearrangements, and the resulting probabilities were checked against IGoR. A later analysis scored TCR-TCR, TCR-HLA and TCR-CMV co-occurrence with hypergeometric tests, applying a repertoire-size bias correction to TCR pairs. To estimate false discovery rates, a later analysis permuted the HLA or CMV assignments 20 times. A later analysis grouped co-occurring TCRs with DBSCAN, adding TCRdist sequence similarity when clustering within HLA-allele-positive subsets. For co-occurrence clustering, repertoires with fewer than 30,000 or more than 120,000 public chains were excluded, along with several repertoires with anomalous nucleotide sharing. Entries here come from immuneACCESS through TCRdb and include only in-frame sequences with V and J called. Some clones fail to appear in such tables; in the studies checked, an unresolved V gene covers under half of the shortfall, and the cause of the remainder is unknown. V and J calls plus clone size are reproduced from that table; the DNA served to infer D and trimming. The table for this sample lists about 120,000 clones; roughly 80% of them were counted only once. The biggest ten clones account for over 2.5% of the sample.

Note on this clone: It has no known antigen specificity. The sample holds no much larger clone one base away, and base qualities are not on file.

Sequenced input: PBMCs. The chain uses TRBV11-3 and TRBJ2-1, with no confident D gene call. This clonotype originated in a woman in her fifties or sixties in good health and CMV-seronegative. In nucleotide form, the sequence is TGTGCCAGCAGCTCGCCACTGACGGGCTACAATGAGCAGTTCTTC. Protein translation: CASSSPLTGYNEQFF.